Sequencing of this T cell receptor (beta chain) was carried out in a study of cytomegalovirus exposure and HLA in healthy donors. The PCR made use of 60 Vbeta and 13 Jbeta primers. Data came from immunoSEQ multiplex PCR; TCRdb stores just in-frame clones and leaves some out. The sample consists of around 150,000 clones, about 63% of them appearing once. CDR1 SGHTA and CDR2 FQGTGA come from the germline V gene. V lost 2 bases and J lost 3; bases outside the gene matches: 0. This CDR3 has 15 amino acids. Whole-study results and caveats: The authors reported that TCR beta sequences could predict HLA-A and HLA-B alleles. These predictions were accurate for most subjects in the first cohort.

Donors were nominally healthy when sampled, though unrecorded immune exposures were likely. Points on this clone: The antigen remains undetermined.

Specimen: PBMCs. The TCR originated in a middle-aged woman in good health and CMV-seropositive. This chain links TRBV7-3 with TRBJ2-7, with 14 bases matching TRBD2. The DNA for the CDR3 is TGTGCCAGCAGCTTAGGGACTAGCGGGAGCTACGAGCAGTACTTC. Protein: CASSLGTSGSYEQYF.